This T cell receptor beta chain is drawn from a study of blood T cells in healthy people across ages. Study outcomes and limitations: CMV infection status of these donors was not known. Versus aged donors, long-lived donors had higher diversity and more naive CD4+ cells.

Sample-barcoded 5' priming and a J-beta primer mix drove a second PCR of 7 to 11 cycles. TCRdb passed the 5' RACE reads through MiXCR, listing each CDR3 protein once. The sample yields about 320,000 distinct CDR3 sequences, roughly 26% seen once. Roughly 10 milliliters of peripheral blood were drawn from each donor. Turning to this clonotype: Its target is not known.

Trimming at V came to 6 bases and at J to 7 bases, leaving 7 bases not matched to a gene. The germline V gene encodes CDR1 MDHEN and CDR2 SYDVKM. The CDR3 loop spans 16 amino acids. This rearrangement joins TRBV28 to TRBJ2-1; 15 bases match TRBD2. This TCR was sampled from a woman aged 70-85 years in good health. Sequencing was performed on blood. CDR3 coding DNA: TGTGCCAGCAGACCGCCCGGGACTAGCGGGAGGAATGAGCAGTTCTTC. This gives the protein CASRPPGTSGRNEQFF.